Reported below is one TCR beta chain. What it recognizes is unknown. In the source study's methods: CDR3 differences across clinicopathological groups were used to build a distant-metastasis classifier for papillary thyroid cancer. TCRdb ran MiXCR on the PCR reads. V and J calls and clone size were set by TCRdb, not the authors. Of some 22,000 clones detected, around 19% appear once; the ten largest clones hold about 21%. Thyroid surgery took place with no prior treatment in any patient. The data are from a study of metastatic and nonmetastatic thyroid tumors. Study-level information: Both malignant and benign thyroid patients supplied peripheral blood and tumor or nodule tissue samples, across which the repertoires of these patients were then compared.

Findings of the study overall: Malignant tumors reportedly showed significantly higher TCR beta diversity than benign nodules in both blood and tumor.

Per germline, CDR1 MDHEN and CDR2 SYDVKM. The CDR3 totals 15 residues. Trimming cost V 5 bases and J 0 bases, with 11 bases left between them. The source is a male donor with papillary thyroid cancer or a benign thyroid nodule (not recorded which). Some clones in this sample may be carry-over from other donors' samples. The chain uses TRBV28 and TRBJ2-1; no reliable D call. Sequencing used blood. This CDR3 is CASSPPGSSYNEQFF. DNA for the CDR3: TGTGCCAGCAGTCCACCCGGAAGCTCCTACAATGAGCAGTTCTTC.